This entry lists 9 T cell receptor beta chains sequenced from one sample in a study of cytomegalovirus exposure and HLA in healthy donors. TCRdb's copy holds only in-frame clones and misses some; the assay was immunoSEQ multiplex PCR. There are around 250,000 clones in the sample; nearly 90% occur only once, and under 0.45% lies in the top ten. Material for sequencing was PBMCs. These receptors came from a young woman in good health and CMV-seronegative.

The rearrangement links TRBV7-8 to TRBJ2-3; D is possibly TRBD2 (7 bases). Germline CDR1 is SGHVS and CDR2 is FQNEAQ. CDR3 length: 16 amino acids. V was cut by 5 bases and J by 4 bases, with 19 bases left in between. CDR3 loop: CASSPLWGGRPDTQYF. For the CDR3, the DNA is TGTGCCAGCAGCCCCCTTTGGGGGGGCCGTCCAGATACGCAGTATTTT.

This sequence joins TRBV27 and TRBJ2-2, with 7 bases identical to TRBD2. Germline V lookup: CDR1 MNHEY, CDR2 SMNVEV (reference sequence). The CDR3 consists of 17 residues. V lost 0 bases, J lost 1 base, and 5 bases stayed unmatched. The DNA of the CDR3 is TGTGCCAGCAGTTTATCTCCTCTAGCGGTGAACACCGGGGAGCTGTTTTTT. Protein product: CASSLSPLAVNTGELFF.

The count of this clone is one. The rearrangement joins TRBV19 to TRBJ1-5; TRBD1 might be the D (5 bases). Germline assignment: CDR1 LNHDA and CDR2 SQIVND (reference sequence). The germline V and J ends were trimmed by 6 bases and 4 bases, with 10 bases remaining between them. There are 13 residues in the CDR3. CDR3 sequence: CASSPQDNQPQHF. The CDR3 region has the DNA TGTGCCAGTAGCCCACAGGATAATCAGCCCCAGCATTTT.

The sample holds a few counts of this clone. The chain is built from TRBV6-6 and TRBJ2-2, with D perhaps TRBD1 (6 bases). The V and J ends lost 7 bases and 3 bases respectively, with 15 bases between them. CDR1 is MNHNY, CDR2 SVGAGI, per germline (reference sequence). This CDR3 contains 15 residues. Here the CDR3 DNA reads TGTGCCAGCAATCCCTGGACAGCGGACACCGGGGAGCTGTTTTTT. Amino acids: CASNPWTADTGELFF.

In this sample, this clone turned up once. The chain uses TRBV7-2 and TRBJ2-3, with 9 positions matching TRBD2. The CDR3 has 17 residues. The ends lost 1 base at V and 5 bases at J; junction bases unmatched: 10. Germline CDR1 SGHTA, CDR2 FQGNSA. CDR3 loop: CASSLELRRGGGDTQYF. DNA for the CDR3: TGTGCCAGCAGCTTAGAACTCCGGCGGGGGGGCGGAGATACGCAGTATTTT. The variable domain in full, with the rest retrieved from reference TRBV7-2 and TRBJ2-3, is GAGVSQSPSNKVTEKGKDVELRCDPISGHTALYWYRQSLGQGLEFLIYFQGNSAPDKSGLPSDRFSAERTGGSVSTLTIQRTQQEDSAVYLCASSLELRRGGGDTQYFGPGTRLTVL.

The CDR3 spells CASSLSGSFSGANVLTF. In DNA form, the CDR3 reads TGTGCCAGCAGTTTATCAGGCAGCTTCTCTGGGGCCAACGTCCTGACTTTC. The chain has TRBV28 and TRBJ2-6, with D unresolved. The CDR3 has 17 residues. Trimming took 1 base from V and 0 from J, leaving 10 bases between them. The V gene's germline CDR1 is MDHEN and CDR2 SYDVKM.

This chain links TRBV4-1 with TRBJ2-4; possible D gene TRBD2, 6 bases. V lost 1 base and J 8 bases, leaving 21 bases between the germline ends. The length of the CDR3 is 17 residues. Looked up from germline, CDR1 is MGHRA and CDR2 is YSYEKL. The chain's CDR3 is CASSQANFRGGAHIQYF. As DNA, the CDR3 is TGCGCCAGCAGCCAAGCAAATTTTCGTGGCGGGGCACACATTCAGTACTTC.

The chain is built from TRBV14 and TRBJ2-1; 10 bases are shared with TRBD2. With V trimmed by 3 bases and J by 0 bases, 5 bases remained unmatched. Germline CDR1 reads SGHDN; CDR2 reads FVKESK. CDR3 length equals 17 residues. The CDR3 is CASSHYSGGSSYNEQFF. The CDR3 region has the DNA TGTGCCAGCAGCCATTATAGCGGGGGGAGCTCCTACAATGAGCAGTTCTTC.

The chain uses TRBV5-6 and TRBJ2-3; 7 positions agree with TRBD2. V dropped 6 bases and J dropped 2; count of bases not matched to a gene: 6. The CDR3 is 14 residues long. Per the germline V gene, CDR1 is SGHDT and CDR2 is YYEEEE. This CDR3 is CASTHGTITDTQYF. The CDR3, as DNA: TGTGCCAGCACCCACGGGACTATCACAGATACGCAGTATTTT.